Following are 20 T cell receptor beta chains from one sample sequenced in a study of shared clonotypes between healthy human individuals. Method: immunoSEQ multiplex PCR; TCRdb's copy keeps in-frame clones and lacks some. The sample includes approximately 2.5 million clones, 93% of them seen just once. Sequenced: naive CD4+ T cells from PBMCs. Subset of the sample: CD45RA+ positively selected. These receptors were taken from a man between 18 and 35 years old in good health. Some clones in this sample may be carry-over from other donors' samples.

The gene calls are TRBV19 and TRBJ1-1, with D perhaps TRBD1 (5 bases). Germline CDR1 reads LNHDA; CDR2 reads SQIVND (reference sequence). V lost 4 bases to trimming and J lost 5 bases, with 17 bases between them. There are 15 residues in the CDR3. CDR3 region: CASSTPGTMRTEAFF. DNA of the CDR3: TGTGCCAGTAGTACCCCAGGGACCATGCGGACTGAAGCTTTCTTT.

V is TRBV5-4 and J is TRBJ2-2, with 9 bases lining up with TRBD1. Germline CDR1 SGHNT, CDR2 YYREEE (reference sequence). The ends lost 4 bases at V and 0 bases at J; junction bases unmatched: 7. CDR3 size: 17 residues. The CDR3 sequence: CASSPPGTGTNTGELFF. CDR3 coding DNA: TGTGCCAGCAGCCCCCCCGGGACAGGGACGAACACCGGGGAGCTGTTTTTT.

The rearrangement joins TRBV27 to TRBJ2-3, with D tentatively TRBD1 (6 bases). CDR1 and CDR2 (germline): MNHEY, SMNVEV (reference sequence). CDR3 length: 18 residues. V lost 5 bases and J 2 bases, leaving 23 bases between the germline ends. The CDR3 reads CASSPLIGRGRLTDTQYF. DNA for the CDR3: TGTGCCAGCAGTCCCCTAATCGGCAGGGGCCGCCTCACAGATACGCAGTATTTT.

The gene calls are TRBV7-3 and TRBJ1-1, with a weak D call TRBD1 (6 bases). The germline V gene encodes CDR1 SGHTA and CDR2 FQGTGA. V dropped 8 bases and J dropped 5 bases, with 15 bases sitting between them. The CDR3 contains 13 residues. In nucleotides, the CDR3 is TGTGCCAGCGGCTACAGGGTAGGGACTGAAGCTTTCTTT. Protein sequence: CASGYRVGTEAFF. Looking up the rest from reference TRBV7-3 and TRBJ1-1 gives the full variable domain: GAGVSQTPSNKVTEKGKYVELRCDPISGHTALYWYRQSLGQGPEFLIYFQGTGAADDSGLPNDRFFAVRPEGSVSTLKIQRTERGDSAVYLCASGYRVGTEAFFGQGTRLTVV.

The V call is TRBV30, the J call TRBJ1-2; D is undetermined. Between the trimmed V and J ends, which lost 0 bases and 6 bases, there was a span of 11 bases. Germline CDR1 is GTSNPN and CDR2 is SVGIG (reference sequence). This CDR3 has 13 amino acids. CDR3 sequence reads: CAWSVYPWNGYTF. The CDR3 DNA follows: TGTGCCTGGAGTGTATACCCCTGGAATGGCTACACCTTC.

The V gene is TRBV28, the J gene TRBJ2-3; D gene unclear. Per the germline V gene, CDR1 is MDHEN and CDR2 is SYDVKM. V was trimmed by 6 bases and J by 6 bases, leaving 10 bases between them. The CDR3 length is 12 residues. The CDR3: CASSPARDTQYF. The DNA of the CDR3 is TGTGCCAGCAGCCCAGCTCGGGATACGCAGTATTTT. Filled out from reference TRBV28 and TRBJ2-3, the complete variable domain reads DVKVTQSSRYLVKRTGEKVFLECVQDMDHENMFWYRQDPGLGLRLIYFSYDVKMKEKGDIPEGYSVSREKKERFSLILESASTNQTSMYLCASSPARDTQYFGPGTRLTVL.

This clone was seen just once. The chain combines TRBV7-9 with TRBJ2-1, with 7 bases matching TRBD1. Looked up from germline, CDR1 is SEHNR and CDR2 is FQNEAQ (reference sequence). This CDR3 contains 13 residues. The trim removed 8 bases at V and 9 bases at J, leaving 10 bases unmatched. The CDR3 DNA reads as TGTGCCAGCGCCCAGGACAGGTTGTCTGAGCAGTTCTTC. Its protein is CASAQDRLSEQFF.

This chain joins TRBV7-3 and TRBJ2-1; TRBD1 or TRBD2 may be the D gene (6 bases each). The CDR3 covers 14 residues. V lost 5 bases and J lost 8, with 16 bases in between. Germline CDR1 is SGHTA and CDR2 is FQGTGA. In DNA form, the CDR3 reads TGTGCCAGCAGCGCCTCGGGGGCTATCGATGAGCAGTTCTTC. Residues: CASSASGAIDEQFF.

The chain couples TRBV15 to TRBJ2-7; 8 bases fit TRBD1. Trimming cost V 8 bases and J 0 bases; bases outside gene matches: 3. Per the germline V gene, CDR1 is LNHNV and CDR2 is YYDKDF (reference sequence). The CDR3 is made up of 13 amino acids. The CDR3 sequence: CATPGTGSYEQYF. The CDR3, as DNA: TGTGCCACCCCCGGGACAGGCTCCTACGAGCAGTACTTC.

In its sample, this clone was seen once. This chain uses TRBV6-4 with TRBJ2-3; TRBD2 agrees at 9 bases. V lost 2 bases, J lost 2 bases, and 14 bases stayed unmatched. The germline V gene encodes CDR1 MRHNA and CDR2 SNTAGT. The CDR3 is 19 residues long. As DNA, the CDR3 is TGTGCCAGCAGTGACACAGGTCTGTTGGGGACTAGCAACACAGATACGCAGTATTTT. Translation: CASSDTGLLGTSNTDTQYF.

This chain connects TRBV6-5 to TRBJ2-5; D is ambiguous. CDR1 is MNHEY, CDR2 SVGAGI, per germline. The CDR3 is made up of 11 amino acids. V gave up 10 bases and J gave up 4 bases, with 10 bases separating them. CDR3 in amino acids: CATSVAETQYF. CDR3 nucleotides: TGTGCCACCTCGGTTGCAGAGACCCAGTACTTC.

In its sample, this clone was seen once. V and J are TRBV20-1 and TRBJ2-1, with D perhaps matching TRBD2 (5 bases). This CDR3 has 11 residues. V was clipped by 6 bases and J by 10 bases, with 13 bases between them. Germline assignment: CDR1 DFQATT and CDR2 SNEGSKA (reference sequence). The CDR3 region is CSAPHGGEQFF. Here the CDR3 DNA reads TGCAGTGCCCCACACGGCGGGGAGCAGTTCTTC.

This chain connects TRBV19 to TRBJ2-5; 7 bases agree with TRBD1. V trimming: 6 bases; J trimming: 2 bases; junction bases outside the gene matches: 0. Germline CDR1 reads LNHDA; CDR2 reads SQIVND (reference sequence). The length of the CDR3 is 12 residues. This CDR3 reads CASRDRQETQYF. The CDR3 DNA follows: TGTGCCAGTAGGGACAGGCAAGAGACCCAGTACTTC. The variable domain in full, completed from reference TRBV19 and TRBJ2-5, reads DGGITQSPKYLFRKEGQNVTLSCEQNLNHDAMYWYRQDPGQGLRLIYYSQIVNDFQKGDIAEGYSVSREKKESFPLTVTSAQKNPTAFYLCASRDRQETQYFGPGTRLLVL.

The chain recombines TRBV11-3 with TRBJ2-5; no reliable D call. Trimming cost V 5 bases and J 5 bases, with 12 bases left between them. The CDR3 is 13 residues long. The V gene's germline CDR1 is SGHNT and CDR2 YENEEA. The CDR3 DNA sequence: TGTGCCAGCAGCCCGGCGAGATCTGAGACCCAGTACTTC. It specifies CASSPARSETQYF.

CDR3 region: CASSFSGRGSNQPQHF. DNA of the CDR3: TGTGCCAGCAGTTTTTCCGGAAGGGGAAGCAATCAGCCCCAGCATTTT. The gene calls are TRBV28 and TRBJ1-5; TRBD1 might be the D (5 bases). The length of the CDR3 is 16 residues. The V end lost 3 bases, the J end lost 1 base, and 13 bases lay between the germline ends. Germline V lookup: CDR1 MDHEN, CDR2 SYDVKM.

A single count supports this clone. The chain combines TRBV4-2 with TRBJ1-4, with D possibly TRBD1 on 5 matching bases. The germline CDR1 and CDR2 sequences are LGHNA and YNFKEQ. Trimming left V 2 bases short and J 4 bases short, with 20 bases between. The CDR3 length is 18 residues. CDR3 amino acids: CASSQWGDVRGSNEKLFF. CDR3 in DNA: TGTGCCAGCAGCCAATGGGGGGACGTACGGGGTAGTAATGAAAAACTGTTTTTT.

There are a few counts of this clone. The chain is built from TRBV7-3 and TRBJ2-1; TRBD2 matches at 11 bases. There are 16 residues in the CDR3. Germline V gene data show CDR1 as SGHTA and CDR2 as FQGTGA. V was clipped by 5 bases and J by 4 bases; unmatched bases: 7. In DNA form, the CDR3 reads TGTGCCAGCAGCGCGACTAGCGGGACCTCTTACAATGAGCAGTTCTTC. It codes for CASSATSGTSYNEQFF.

This clone occurred once. The genes are TRBV10-3 and TRBJ2-1; 16 bases are shared with TRBD2. Looked up from germline, CDR1 is ENHRY and CDR2 is SYGVKD. CDR3 length equals 17 residues. V dropped 4 bases and J dropped 10; count of bases not matched to a gene: 10. CDR3 coding DNA: TGTGCCATCAGTGCTCTGGGACTAGCGGGAGGGCGGGAAGAGCAGTTCTTC. Its translation: CAISALGLAGGREEQFF.

The CDR3 loop is CAISAGGRETQYF. CDR3 DNA: TGTGCCATCAGTGCGGGTGGCAGGGAGACCCAGTACTTC. The chain links TRBV10-3 to TRBJ2-5; D is ambiguous. Trimming cost V 4 bases and J 5 bases, with 11 bases left between them. From germline, CDR1 is ENHRY and CDR2 SYGVKD. CDR3 length equals 13 residues.

The rearrangement uses TRBV6-1 and TRBJ2-3; no clear D gene. V lost 3 bases, J lost 4 bases, and 2 bases lay in between. Germline V gene data show CDR1 as MNHNS and CDR2 as SASEGT. The CDR3 is made up of 11 amino acids. CDR3 loop: CASSDADTQYF. Written as DNA, the CDR3 is TGTGCCAGCAGTGACGCAGATACGCAGTATTTT.